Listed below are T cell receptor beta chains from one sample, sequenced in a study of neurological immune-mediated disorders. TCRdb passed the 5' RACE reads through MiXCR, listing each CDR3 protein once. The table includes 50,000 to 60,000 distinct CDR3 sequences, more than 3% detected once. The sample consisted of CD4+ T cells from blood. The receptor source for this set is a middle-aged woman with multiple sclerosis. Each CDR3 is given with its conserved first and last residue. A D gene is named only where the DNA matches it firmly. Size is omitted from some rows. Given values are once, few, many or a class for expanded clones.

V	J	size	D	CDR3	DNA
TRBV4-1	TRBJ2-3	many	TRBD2	CASSQASGRYTDTQYF	TGCGCCAGCAGCCAAGCTAGCGGGAGATACACAGATACGCAGTATTTT
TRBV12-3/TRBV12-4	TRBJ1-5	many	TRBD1	CASSGQGSGNQPQHF	TGTGCCAGCAGTGGACAGGGGTCGGGCAATCAGCCCCAGCATTTT
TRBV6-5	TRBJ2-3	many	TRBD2	CASSFRGGVTDTQYF	TGTGCCAGCAGTTTTCGCGGGGGGGTCACAGATACGCAGTATTTT
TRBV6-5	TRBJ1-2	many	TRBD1	CASSSTGTGGAAAGYTF	TGTGCCAGCAGTTCTACCGGGACAGGGGGCGCGGCGGCTGGCTACACCTTC
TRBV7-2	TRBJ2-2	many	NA	CASSQNRLDGELFF	TGTGCCAGCAGTCAGAACAGGCTTGACGGGGAGCTGTTTTTT
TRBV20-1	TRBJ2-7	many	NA	CSARSTVSYEQYF	TGCAGTGCTAGGAGCACGGTATCCTACGAGCAGTACTTC
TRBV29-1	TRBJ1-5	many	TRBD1	CSVADRGLSQPQHF	TGCAGCGTGGCAGACAGGGGTTTAAGCCAGCCCCAGCATTTT
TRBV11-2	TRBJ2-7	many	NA	CASSLTGEAPYEQYF	TGTGCCAGCAGCCTCACGGGGGAAGCCCCCTACGAGCAGTACTTC
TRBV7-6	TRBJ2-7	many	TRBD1	CASSLETGPSYEQYF	TGTGCCAGCAGCTTAGAGACAGGGCCCTCCTACGAGCAGTACTTC
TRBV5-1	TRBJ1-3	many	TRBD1	CASSFDRGGNTIYF	TGCGCCAGCAGCTTCGACAGGGGAGGAAACACCATATATTTT
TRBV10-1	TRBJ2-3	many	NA	CASSVDSATDTQYF	TGCGCCAGCAGTGTGGACTCGGCCACAGATACGCAGTATTTT
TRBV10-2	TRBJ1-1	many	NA	CASMLRGEGKKKAFF	TGCGCCAGCATGTTAAGAGGGGAAGGAAAAAAAAAAGCTTTCTTT
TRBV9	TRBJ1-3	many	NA	CASSLLDGSSGNTIYF	TGTGCCAGCAGCCTCCTGGACGGGAGCTCTGGAAACACCATATATTTT
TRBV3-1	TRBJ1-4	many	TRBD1	CASSHPGQGGEKLFF	TGTGCCAGCAGCCATCCGGGACAGGGCGGAGAAAAACTGTTTTTT
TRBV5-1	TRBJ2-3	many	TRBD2	CASGLADTSTDTQYF	TGCGCCAGCGGCCTAGCGGATACTAGCACAGATACGCAGTATTTT
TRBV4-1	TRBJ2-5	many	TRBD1	CASSQDTTGGWETQYF	TGCGCCAGCAGCCAAGATACTACAGGGGGCTGGGAGACCCAGTACTTC
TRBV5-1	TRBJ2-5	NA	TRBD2	CASSLVPSGGVTETQYF	TGCGCCAGCAGCTTGGTCCCTAGCGGGGGAGTAACGGAGACCCAGTACTTC
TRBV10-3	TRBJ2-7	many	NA	CAISGATGISVVYEQYF	TGTGCCATCAGTGGGGCTACAGGGATTTCTGTCGTCTACGAGCAGTACTTC
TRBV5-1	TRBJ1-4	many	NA	CASSLDGRNEKLFF	TGCGCCAGCAGCTTGGACGGAAGGAATGAAAAACTGTTTTTT
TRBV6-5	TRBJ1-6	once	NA	CASSYATWGSPLHF	TGTGCCAGCAGTTACGCGACGTGGGGTTCACCCCTCCACTTT
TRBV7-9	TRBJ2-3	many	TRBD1	CASSVYRDRDDTQYF	TGTGCCAGCAGCGTCTATCGGGACAGGGACGATACGCAGTATTTT
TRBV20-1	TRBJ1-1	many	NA	CSARDFGRVNTEAFF	TGCAGTGCTAGAGATTTTGGACGGGTGAACACTGAAGCTTTCTTT